This T cell receptor (beta chain) was observed in a study of Ad26.COV2.S vaccination and SARS-CoV-2 variants. Study-level results: Reportedly, after vaccination the spike-specific CD8+ and CD4+ T cell responses displayed substantial breadth. Those who received the vaccine showed greater spike-specific TCR breadth than those given placebo.

V lost 0 bases and J lost 0, with 9 bases in between. Germline lookup yields CDR1 MNHEY and CDR2 SVGEGT. The length of the CDR3 is 16 residues. Measured with immunoSEQ multiplex PCR; TCRdb has only the in-frame clones, and not every one. The sample lists more than 300,000 clones; about 87% were seen once. Stated treatment: around 19 received Ad26.COV2.S at low or high dose, single or two shots; 5 received placebo; per-sample allocation not given. The investigators took samples on day 63 after the first vaccine or placebo injection. The donor's status was that of an adult aged 18-55 years in Boston. Wuhan-strain SARS-CoV-2 spike was expressed by the Ad26 vector that made up the vaccine. As to this clone: The antigen remains undetermined.

The clonotype comes from a person aged 18 to 65 who received the Ad26.COV2.S COVID-19 vaccine or a placebo. The chain has TRBV6-2 or TRBV6-3 and TRBJ1-5, with D unresolved. The sequenced sample was peripheral blood, obtained in a trial of Ad26.COV2.S vaccine versus placebo. CDR3 nucleotide sequence: TGTGCCAGCAGTTACTCGTTAGCTTCTAGCAATCAGCCCCAGCATTTT. Protein: CASSYSLASSNQPQHF.